The source of this TCR beta chain is a study of blood T cell repertoires in COVID-19. Those who participated ranged in age from about 18 to 89 years and resided in under 25 US areas. Method: immunoSEQ multiplex PCR; TCRdb's copy keeps in-frame clones and lacks some. The sample consists of some 270,000 clones, approximately 90% of them appearing once. The CDR3 spans 18 residues. The germline CDR1 and CDR2 sequences are SGHNT and YYREEE (reference sequence). The junction had 18 bases not matched to a gene; V was cut back by 1 base and J by 10 bases. Input material: PBMCs or T cells enriched from blood (not recorded which). The V gene is TRBV5-4, the J gene TRBJ2-1; 9 positions agree with TRBD2. The clonotype was recovered from a woman in her 30s with acute COVID-19. The CDR3 DNA is TGTGCCAGCAGCTTGAAGGACGTGGCGGGAGGGCCTGGGCGGGAGCAGTTCTTC. Its translation: CASSLKDVAGGPGREQFF.